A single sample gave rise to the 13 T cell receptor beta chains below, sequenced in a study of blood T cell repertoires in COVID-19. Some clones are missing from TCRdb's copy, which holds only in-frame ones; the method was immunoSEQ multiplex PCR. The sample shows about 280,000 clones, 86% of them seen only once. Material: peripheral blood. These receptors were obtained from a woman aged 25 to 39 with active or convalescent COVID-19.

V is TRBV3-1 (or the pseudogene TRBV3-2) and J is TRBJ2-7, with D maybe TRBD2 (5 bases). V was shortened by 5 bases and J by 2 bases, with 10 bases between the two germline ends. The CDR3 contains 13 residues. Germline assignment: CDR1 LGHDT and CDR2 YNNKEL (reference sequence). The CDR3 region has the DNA TGTGCCAGCAGCGAGAGGGCCCCCTACGAGCAGTACTTC. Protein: CASSERAPYEQYF.

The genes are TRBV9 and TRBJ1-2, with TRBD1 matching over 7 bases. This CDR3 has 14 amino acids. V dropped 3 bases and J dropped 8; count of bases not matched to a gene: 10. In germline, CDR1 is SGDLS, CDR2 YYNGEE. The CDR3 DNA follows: TGTGCCAGCAGCGAAAACAGGGGAAGTAACGGCTACACCTTC. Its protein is CASSENRGSNGYTF. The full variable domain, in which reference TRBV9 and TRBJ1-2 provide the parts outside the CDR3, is DSGVTQTPKHLITATGQRVTLRCSPRSGDLSVYWYQQSLDQGLQFLIQYYNGEERAKGNILERFSAQQFPDLHSELNLSSLELGDSALYFCASSENRGSNGYTFGSGTRLTVV.

The CDR3 region has the DNA TGCGCCAGCAGCTTGGTCGAGCGGGAGTATGGCTACACCTTC. Its translation: CASSLVEREYGYTF. V is TRBV5-1 and J is TRBJ1-2, with D hard to call. Germline CDR1 SGHRS, CDR2 YFSETQ. The CDR3 is made up of 14 amino acids. The germline V and J ends were trimmed by 0 bases and 5 bases, with 11 bases remaining between them.

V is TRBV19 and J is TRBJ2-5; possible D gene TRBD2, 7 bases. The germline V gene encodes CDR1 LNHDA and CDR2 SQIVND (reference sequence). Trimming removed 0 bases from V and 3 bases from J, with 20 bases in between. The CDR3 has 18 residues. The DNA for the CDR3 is TGTGCCAGTAGTATAGATGGGGGGGCTGGACCTTCTAAAGAGACCCAGTACTTC. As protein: CASSIDGGAGPSKETQYF.

In nucleotides, the CDR3 is TGTGCCAGCAGCCAATTTGTCAGGGGTGGCACCGGGGAGCTGTTTTTT. Protein product: CASSQFVRGGTGELFF. The chain carries TRBV14 and TRBJ2-2, with D tentatively TRBD1 (6 bases). The CDR3 consists of 16 residues. Germline V gives CDR1 SGHDN, CDR2 FVKESK. Trimming shortened V by 2 bases and J by 4 bases, and 14 bases separated the two germline ends.

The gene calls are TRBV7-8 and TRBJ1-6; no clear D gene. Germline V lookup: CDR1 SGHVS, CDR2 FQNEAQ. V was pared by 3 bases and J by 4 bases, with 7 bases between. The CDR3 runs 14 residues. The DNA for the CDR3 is TGTGCCAGCAGCTTTCCGGGGTATAATTCACCCCTCCACTTT. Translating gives CASSFPGYNSPLHF.

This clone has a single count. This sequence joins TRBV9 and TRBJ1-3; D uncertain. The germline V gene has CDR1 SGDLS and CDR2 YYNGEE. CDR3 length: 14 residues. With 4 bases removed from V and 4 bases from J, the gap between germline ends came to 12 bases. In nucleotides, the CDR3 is TGTGCCAGCAGCCCCAGTATAAACGGAAACACCATATATTTT. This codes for CASSPSINGNTIYF.

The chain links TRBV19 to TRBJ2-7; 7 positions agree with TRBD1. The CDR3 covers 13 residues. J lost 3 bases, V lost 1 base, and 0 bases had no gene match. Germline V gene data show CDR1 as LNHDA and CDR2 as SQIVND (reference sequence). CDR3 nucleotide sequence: TGTGCCAGTAGTATAGCAGGGGGCTACGAGCAGTACTTC. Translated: CASSIAGGYEQYF. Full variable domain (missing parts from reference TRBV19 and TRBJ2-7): DGGITQSPKYLFRKEGQNVTLSCEQNLNHDAMYWYRQDPGQGLRLIYYSQIVNDFQKGDIAEGYSVSREKKESFPLTVTSAQKNPTAFYLCASSIAGGYEQYFGPGTRLTVT.

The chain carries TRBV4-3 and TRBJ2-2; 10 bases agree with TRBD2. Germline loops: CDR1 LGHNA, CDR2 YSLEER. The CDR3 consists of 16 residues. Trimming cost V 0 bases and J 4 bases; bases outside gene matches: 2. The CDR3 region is CASSQEAGGITGELFF. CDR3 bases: TGCGCCAGCAGCCAAGAAGCGGGGGGGATCACCGGGGAGCTGTTTTTT.

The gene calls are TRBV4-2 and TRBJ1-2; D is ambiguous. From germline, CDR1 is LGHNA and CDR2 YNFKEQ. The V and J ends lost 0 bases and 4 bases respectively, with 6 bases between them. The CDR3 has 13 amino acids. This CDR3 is CASSQDFSYGYTF. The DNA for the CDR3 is TGTGCCAGCAGCCAAGATTTTAGCTATGGCTACACCTTC.

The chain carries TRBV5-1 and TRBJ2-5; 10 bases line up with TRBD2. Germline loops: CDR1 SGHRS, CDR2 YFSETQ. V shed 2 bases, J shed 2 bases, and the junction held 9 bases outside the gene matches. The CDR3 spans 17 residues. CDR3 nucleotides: TGCGCCAGCAGCTTTATAGCGGGGGGCAGGGCTCAAGAGACCCAGTACTTC. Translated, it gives CASSFIAGGRAQETQYF.

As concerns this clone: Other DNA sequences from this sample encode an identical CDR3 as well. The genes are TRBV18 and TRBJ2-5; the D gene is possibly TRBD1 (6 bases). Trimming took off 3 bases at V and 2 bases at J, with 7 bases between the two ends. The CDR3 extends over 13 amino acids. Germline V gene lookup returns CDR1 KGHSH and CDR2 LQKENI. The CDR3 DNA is TGTGCCAGCTCACCGGGACAACAAGAGACCCAGTACTTC. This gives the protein CASSPGQQETQYF.

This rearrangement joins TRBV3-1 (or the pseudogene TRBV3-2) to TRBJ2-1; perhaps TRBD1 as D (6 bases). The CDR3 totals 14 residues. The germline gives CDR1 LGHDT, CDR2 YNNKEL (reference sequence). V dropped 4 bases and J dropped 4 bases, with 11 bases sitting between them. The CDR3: CASSLRGQYNEQFF. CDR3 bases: TGTGCCAGCAGCCTCAGAGGACAGTACAATGAGCAGTTCTTC.